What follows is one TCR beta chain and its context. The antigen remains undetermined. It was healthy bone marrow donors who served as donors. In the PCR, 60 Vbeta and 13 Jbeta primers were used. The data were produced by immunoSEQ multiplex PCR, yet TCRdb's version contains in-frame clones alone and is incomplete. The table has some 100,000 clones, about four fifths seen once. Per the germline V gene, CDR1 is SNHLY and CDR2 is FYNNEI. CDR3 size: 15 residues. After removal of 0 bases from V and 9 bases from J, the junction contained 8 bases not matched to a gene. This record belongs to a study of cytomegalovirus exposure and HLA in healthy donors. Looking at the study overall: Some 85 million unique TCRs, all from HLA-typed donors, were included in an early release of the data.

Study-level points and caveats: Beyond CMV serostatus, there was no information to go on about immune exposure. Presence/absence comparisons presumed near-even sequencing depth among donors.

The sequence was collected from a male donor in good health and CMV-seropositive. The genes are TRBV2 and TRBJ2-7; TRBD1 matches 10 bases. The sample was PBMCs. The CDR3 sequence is CASSEAGTGVLGQYF. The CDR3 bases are TGTGCCAGCAGTGAAGCCGGGACAGGGGTCTTGGGGCAGTACTTC.